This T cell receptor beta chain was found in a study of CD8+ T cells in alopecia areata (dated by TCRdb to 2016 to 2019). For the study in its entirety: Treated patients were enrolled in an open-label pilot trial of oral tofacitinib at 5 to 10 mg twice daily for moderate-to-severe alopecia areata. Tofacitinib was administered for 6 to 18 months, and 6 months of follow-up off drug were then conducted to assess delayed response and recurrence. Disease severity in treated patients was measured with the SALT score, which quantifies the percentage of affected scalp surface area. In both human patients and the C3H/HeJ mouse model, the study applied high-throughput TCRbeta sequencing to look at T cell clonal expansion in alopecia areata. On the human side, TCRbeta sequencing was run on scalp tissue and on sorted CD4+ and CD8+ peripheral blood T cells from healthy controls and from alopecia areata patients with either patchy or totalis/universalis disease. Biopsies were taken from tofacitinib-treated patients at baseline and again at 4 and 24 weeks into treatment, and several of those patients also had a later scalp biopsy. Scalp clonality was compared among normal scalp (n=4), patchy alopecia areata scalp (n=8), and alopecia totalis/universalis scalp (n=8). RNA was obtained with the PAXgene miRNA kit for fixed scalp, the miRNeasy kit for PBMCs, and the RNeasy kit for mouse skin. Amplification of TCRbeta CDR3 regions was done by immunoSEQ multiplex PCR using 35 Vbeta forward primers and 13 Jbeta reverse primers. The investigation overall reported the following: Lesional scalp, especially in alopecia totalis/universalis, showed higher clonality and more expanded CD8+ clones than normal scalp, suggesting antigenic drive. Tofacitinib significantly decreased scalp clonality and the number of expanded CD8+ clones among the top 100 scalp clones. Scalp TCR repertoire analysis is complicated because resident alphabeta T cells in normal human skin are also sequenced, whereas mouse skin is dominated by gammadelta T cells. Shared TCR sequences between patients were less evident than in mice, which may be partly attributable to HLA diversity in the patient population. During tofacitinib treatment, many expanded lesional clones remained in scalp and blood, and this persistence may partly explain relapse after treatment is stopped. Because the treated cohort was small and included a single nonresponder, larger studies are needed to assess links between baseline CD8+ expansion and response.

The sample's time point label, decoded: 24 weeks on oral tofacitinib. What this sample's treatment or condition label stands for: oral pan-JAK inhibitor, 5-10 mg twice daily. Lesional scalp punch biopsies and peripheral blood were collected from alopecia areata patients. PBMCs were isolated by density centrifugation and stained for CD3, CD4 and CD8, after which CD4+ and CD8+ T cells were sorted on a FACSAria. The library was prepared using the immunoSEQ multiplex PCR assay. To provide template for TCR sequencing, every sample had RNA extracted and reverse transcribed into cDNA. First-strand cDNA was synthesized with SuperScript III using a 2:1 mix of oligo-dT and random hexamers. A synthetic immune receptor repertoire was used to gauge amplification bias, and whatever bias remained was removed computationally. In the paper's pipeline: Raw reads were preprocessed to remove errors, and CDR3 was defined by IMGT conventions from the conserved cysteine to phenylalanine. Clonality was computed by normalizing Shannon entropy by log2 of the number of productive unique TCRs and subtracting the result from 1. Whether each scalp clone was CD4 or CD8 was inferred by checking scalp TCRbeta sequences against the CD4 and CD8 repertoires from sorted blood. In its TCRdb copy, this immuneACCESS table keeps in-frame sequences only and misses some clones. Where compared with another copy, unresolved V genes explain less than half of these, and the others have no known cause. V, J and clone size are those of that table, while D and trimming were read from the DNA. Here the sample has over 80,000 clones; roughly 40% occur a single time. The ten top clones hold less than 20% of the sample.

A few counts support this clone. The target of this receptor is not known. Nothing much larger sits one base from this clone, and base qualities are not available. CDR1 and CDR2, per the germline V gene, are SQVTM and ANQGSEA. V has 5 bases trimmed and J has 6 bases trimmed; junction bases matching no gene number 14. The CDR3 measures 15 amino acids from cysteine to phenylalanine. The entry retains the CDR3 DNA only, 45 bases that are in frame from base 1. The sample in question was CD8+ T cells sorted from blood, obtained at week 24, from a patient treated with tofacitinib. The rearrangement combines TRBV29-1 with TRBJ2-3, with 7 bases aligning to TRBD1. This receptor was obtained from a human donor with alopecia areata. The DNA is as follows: TGCAGCGTTCCGGACGGACAGGCCGTCTGGGATACGCAGTATTTT. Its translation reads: CSVPDGQAVWDTQYF.